Here is one TCR beta chain with its context. This sample was taken from a study of blood T cell repertoires in COVID-19. About the study: Both acute and convalescent COVID-19 samples were obtained from the United States, Italy and Spain. The analysed material was cDNA or gDNA that came from T cells, B-cell-depleted T cells, or PBMCs.

Original data processing: Nucleated cell counts were estimated from reference gene primer amplification. The method was immunoSEQ multiplex PCR; TCRdb's version includes in-frame clones alone and lacks a portion of them. That table furnishes V, J and clone size, whereas the DNA furnished D and trimming. The sample has approximately 300,000 clones; roughly 90% are singletons. This CDR3 region has 12 residues. Germline V gene lookup returns CDR1 SGHNT and CDR2 YYREEE (reference sequence). V lost 4 bases and J 10 bases, leaving 12 bases between the germline ends. This TCR was sampled from a man aged 18 to 29 who had recovered from COVID-19. This chain links TRBV5-4 with TRBJ2-1, with D perhaps TRBD2 (7 bases). The source material was peripheral blood. The CDR3 here is CASSAGGREQFF. In nucleotides, the CDR3 is TGTGCCAGCAGCGCCGGGGGGCGGGAGCAGTTCTTC.